These 14 T cell receptor beta chains came from one sample sequenced in a study of human T cells and chemical hapten exposure. The time point denotes: patch test 1, 2 weeks after DPC sensitization. Treatment specified: therapeutic diphenylcyclopropenone sensitization with weekly scalp DPC. Each CDR3 protein is one row after TCRdb ran MiXCR on the RACE reads. The data hold about 380,000 distinct CDR3 sequences, with 4.8% observed a single time. The starting material was whole blood, obtained in connection with sensitization to the hapten diphenylcyclopropenone (DPC). These receptors came from a woman aged 50 to 60 with alopecia areata. Some clones in this sample may be carry-over from other donors' samples.

This clonotype was seen repeatedly, ten times or more. V gene TRBV25-1 combines with J gene TRBJ1-5; weak D call: TRBD1 (5 bases). CDR3 length equals 14 residues. Germline loops: CDR1 MGHDK, CDR2 SYGVNS. V was clipped by 1 base and J by 7 bases, with 11 bases between them. In nucleotides, the CDR3 is TGTGCCAGCAGTGAATTCAGCAGGGACCAGCCCCAGCATTTT. Translated: CASSEFSRDQPQHF. Combining the CDR3 with reference TRBV25-1 and TRBJ1-5 gives the whole variable domain EADIYQTPRYLVIGTGKKITLECSQTMGHDKMYWYQQDPGMELHLIHYSYGVNSTEKGDLSSESTVSRIRTEHFPLTLESARPSHTSQYLCASSEFSRDQPQHFGDGTRLSIL.

This clonotype has only a few counts. The chain couples TRBV29-1 to TRBJ1-4; weak D call: TRBD1 (5 bases). CDR1 and CDR2 from the germline V gene are SQVTM and ANQGSEA. The germline V and J ends were trimmed by 5 bases and 6 bases, with 13 bases remaining between them. The CDR3 has 13 residues. Here the CDR3 DNA reads TGCAGCGTTTCCTCCGGGACGGATGAAAAACTGTTTTTT. Its protein is CSVSSGTDEKLFF. Drawing the rest from reference TRBV29-1 and TRBJ1-4, the complete variable domain is SAVISQKPSRDICQRGTSLTIQCQVDSQVTMMFWYRQQPGQSLTLIATANQGSEATYESGFVIDKFPISRPNLTFSTLTVSNMSPEDSSIYLCSVSSGTDEKLFFGSGTQLSVL.

This clonotype was found many times. The chain recombines TRBV7-9 with TRBJ2-3; D call uncertain. Germline CDR1 is SEHNR and CDR2 is FQNEAQ (reference sequence). The CDR3 contains 14 residues. The V end was cut by 7 bases, the J end by 1 base, with 12 bases between. The CDR3 is CASIASQGTDTQYF. CDR3 DNA: TGTGCCAGCATCGCCTCTCAGGGCACAGATACGCAGTATTTT.

This clonotype came up a few times. The gene calls are TRBV4-3 and TRBJ2-5, with 11 bases that match TRBD2. Unmatched junction bases numbered 6, after V lost 3 bases and J lost 3 bases. The germline gives CDR1 LGHNA, CDR2 YSLEER. The CDR3 length is 16 residues. The DNA of the CDR3 is TGCGCCAGCAGCCATGGACCGGGACTAGCGGAAGAGACCCAGTACTTC. Amino acids: CASSHGPGLAEETQYF.

This clonotype appeared once. V usage is TRBV20-1 and J usage is TRBJ2-7; D assignment may be TRBD1 or TRBD2 (5 bases each). Germline V gene data show CDR1 as DFQATT and CDR2 as SNEGSKA (reference sequence). The CDR3 length is 16 residues. Trimming left V 3 bases short and J 1 base short, with 19 bases between. The CDR3, as DNA: TGCAGTGCTAGTTCCGGACGGGACGTAGCGTCCTACGAGCAGTACTTC. Its protein is CSASSGRDVASYEQYF.

This clonotype was detected ten times or more. An end of the junction does not agree with germline; a read error may underlie this. V is TRBV10-3 and J is TRBJ2-7; D remains ambiguous. Per germline, CDR1 ENHRY and CDR2 SYGVKD. The CDR3 length is 9 residues. CDR3 residues: CAIGDEQYF. CDR3 sequence (DNA): TGTGCCATCGGTGACGAGCAGTACTTC.

This clonotype was detected ten times or more. V gene TRBV6-5 combines with J gene TRBJ2-7; tentative D call: TRBD2 (6 bases). V was trimmed by 5 bases and J by 0 bases, leaving 14 bases between them. The CDR3 covers 15 residues. Germline lookup yields CDR1 MNHEY and CDR2 SVGAGI. This CDR3 reads CASSPVRGNSYEQYF. CDR3 DNA: TGTGCCAGCAGTCCCGTACGCGGGAACTCCTACGAGCAGTACTTC.

This clonotype has a handful of counts. The chain employs TRBV27 and TRBJ1-4, with a possible D match to TRBD1 (5 bases). The CDR3 is 14 amino acids. Trimming shortened V by 6 bases and J by 5 bases, and 13 bases separated the two germline ends. Germline CDR1 reads MNHEY; CDR2 reads SMNVEV (reference sequence). CDR3 coding DNA: TGTGCCAGCAGCCCCAGGGCAGAAAATGAAAAACTGTTTTTT. Protein sequence: CASSPRAENEKLFF.

In this sample, this clonotype turned up a few times. The chain combines TRBV20-1 with TRBJ2-1, with D maybe TRBD2 (6 bases). CDR3 length: 13 residues. With 5 bases removed from V and 12 bases from J, the gap between germline ends came to 20 bases. CDR1 DFQATT and CDR2 SNEGSKA come from the germline V gene (reference sequence). CDR3 in amino acids: CSARDSLGGGQFF. DNA for the CDR3: TGCAGTGCTCGGGACTCCCTGGGTGGGGGGCAGTTCTTC.

The CDR3 reads CASSLSASGLLDTQYF. The CDR3 region has the DNA TGTGCCAGCAGTTTATCGGCTAGCGGGCTGCTAGATACGCAGTATTTT. The rearrangement links TRBV28 to TRBJ2-3; 8 bases agree with TRBD2. This CDR3 is 16 amino acids long. Trimming at V came to 1 base and at J to 5 bases, leaving 8 bases not matched to a gene. Germline V gene lookup returns CDR1 MDHEN and CDR2 SYDVKM.

This sequence joins TRBV4-2 and TRBJ2-1; 8 bases fit TRBD2. The V gene's germline CDR1 is LGHNA and CDR2 YNFKEQ. V trimming: 0 bases; J trimming: 9 bases; junction bases outside the gene matches: 13. This CDR3 is 17 amino acids long. The CDR3 coding sequence is TGTGCCAGCAGCCAAGATCGGGGGGGAGGCGTAACGGGTGAGCAGTTCTTC. Protein product: CASSQDRGGGVTGEQFF.

The CDR3 is CAWSVRRVRNEQYF. DNA of the CDR3: TGTGCCTGGAGTGTAAGAAGGGTGAGGAACGAGCAGTACTTC. The V call is TRBV30, the J call TRBJ2-7; unclear D gene. The CDR3 extends over 14 amino acids. The germline CDR1 and CDR2 sequences are GTSNPN and SVGIG (reference sequence). V dropped 0 bases and J dropped 5 bases, with 14 bases sitting between them.

This clonotype was counted only a few times. The CDR3 nucleotides are TGTGCCAGCAGCCCTGAGATTCAGCCCCACTACGAGCAGTACTTC. Translation: CASSPEIQPHYEQYF. The rearrangement links TRBV5-5 to TRBJ2-7, with D hard to call. The CDR3 spans 15 residues. Trimming shortened V by 4 bases and J by 3 bases, and 17 bases separated the two germline ends. The germline V gene encodes CDR1 SGHKS and CDR2 YYEKEE (reference sequence).

This clonotype was observed many times. The genes are TRBV7-9 and TRBJ1-2, with a weak D call TRBD1 (5 bases). Germline V gives CDR1 SEHNR, CDR2 FQNEAQ (reference sequence). Between the trimmed V and J ends, which lost 0 bases and 8 bases, there was a span of 13 bases. The CDR3 has 14 residues. CDR3 residues: CASSLAAGDGGYTF. The CDR3 nucleotides read TGTGCCAGCAGCTTAGCTGCGGGGGACGGCGGCTACACCTTC. The variable domain in full, with the rest retrieved from reference TRBV7-9 and TRBJ1-2, is DTGVSQNPRHKITKRGQNVTFRCDPISEHNRLYWYRQTLGQGPEFLTYFQNEAQLEKSRLLSDRFSAERPKGSFSTLEIQRTEQGDSAMYLCASSLAAGDGGYTFGSGTRLTVV.